The T cell receptor (beta chain) described here comes from a study of response to subunit inactivated influenza vaccine. Turning to this clonotype: What it binds is unknown.

The CDR3 extends over 16 amino acids. The ends lost 0 bases at V and 4 bases at J; junction bases unmatched: 7. The germline CDR1 and CDR2 sequences are SGHRS and YFSETQ. Whole-study results and caveats: With each seasonal influenza vaccination, the authors suggested, few new T cells are recruited.

TCRdb passed the RT-PCR reads through MiXCR, listing each CDR3 protein once. The sample shows under 850,000 distinct CDR3 sequences, roughly 18% of them seen only once. This clonotype originated in a man in his fifties who received an inactivated influenza vaccine. The material was PBMCs from blood, obtained roughly 5 days after vaccination. The gene calls are TRBV5-1 and TRBJ2-3; 8 bases agree with TRBD2. The CDR3 here is CASSLAGAGGADTQYF. For the CDR3, the DNA is TGCGCCAGCAGCTTGGCCGGGGCGGGGGGAGCAGATACGCAGTATTTT.